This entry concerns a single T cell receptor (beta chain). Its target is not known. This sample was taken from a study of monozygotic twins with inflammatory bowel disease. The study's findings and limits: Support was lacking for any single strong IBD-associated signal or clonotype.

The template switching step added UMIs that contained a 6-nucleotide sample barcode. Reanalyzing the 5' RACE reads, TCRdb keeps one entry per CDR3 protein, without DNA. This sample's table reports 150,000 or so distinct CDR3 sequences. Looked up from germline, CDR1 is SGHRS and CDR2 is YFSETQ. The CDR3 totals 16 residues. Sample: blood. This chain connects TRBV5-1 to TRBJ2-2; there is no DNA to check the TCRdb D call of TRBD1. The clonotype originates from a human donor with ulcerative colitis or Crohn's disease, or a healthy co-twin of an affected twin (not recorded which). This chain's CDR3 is CASSRGTGASTGELFF.